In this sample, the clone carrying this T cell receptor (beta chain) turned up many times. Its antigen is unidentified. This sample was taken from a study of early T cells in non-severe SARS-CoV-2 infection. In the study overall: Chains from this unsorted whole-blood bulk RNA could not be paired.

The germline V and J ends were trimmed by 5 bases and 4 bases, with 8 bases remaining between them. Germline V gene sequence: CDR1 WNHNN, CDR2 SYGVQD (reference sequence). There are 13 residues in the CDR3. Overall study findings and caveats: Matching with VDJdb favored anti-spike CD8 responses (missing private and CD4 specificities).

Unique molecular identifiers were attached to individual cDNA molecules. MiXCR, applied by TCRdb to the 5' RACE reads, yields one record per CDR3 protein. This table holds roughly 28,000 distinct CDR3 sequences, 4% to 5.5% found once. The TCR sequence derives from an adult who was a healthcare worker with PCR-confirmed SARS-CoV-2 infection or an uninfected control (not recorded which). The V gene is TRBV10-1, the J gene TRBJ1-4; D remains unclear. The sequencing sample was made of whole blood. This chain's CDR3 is CASSRGFNEKLFF. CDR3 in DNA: TGCGCCAGCAGTCGAGGGTTTAATGAAAAACTGTTTTTT.